These 19 T cell receptor beta chains share one sample of origin, sequenced in a study of T cell repertoires in cytomegalovirus infection. MiXCR, run by TCRdb on the reads, gives a single entry per CDR3 protein. Of some 320,000 distinct CDR3 sequences in the sample, almost 30% were seen once. Antigen specificity for these receptors is unknown. Sample: cultured PBMCs, taken from culture after CMV antigen stimulation. These receptors all come from a human donor in good health (CMV status not recorded). Some clones in this sample may be carry-over from other donors' samples.

The chain links TRBV28 to TRBJ2-1; no clear D gene. This CDR3 is 15 amino acids long. The V end lost 5 bases, the J end lost 10 bases, and 21 bases lay between the germline ends. Per germline, CDR1 MDHEN and CDR2 SYDVKM. The CDR3 sequence: CASSPRSPSSEEQFF. The CDR3, as DNA: TGTGCCAGCAGTCCCCGGTCCCCCTCTTCTGAGGAGCAGTTCTTC.

This clonotype was detected a few times. The chain recombines TRBV7-6 with TRBJ2-7, with 11 bases matching TRBD2. The CDR3 consists of 15 residues. J gave up 0 bases and V 5 bases, and 3 bases lay outside the gene matches. Germline V gene lookup returns CDR1 SGHVS and CDR2 FNYEAQ. The CDR3 is CASSRTSGGSYEQYF. The CDR3, as DNA: TGTGCCAGCAGCCGCACTAGCGGGGGCTCCTACGAGCAGTACTTC.

This clonotype was seen only a few times. This chain connects TRBV7-9 to TRBJ1-3; D is possibly TRBD1 (5 bases). Germline CDR1 SEHNR, CDR2 FQNEAQ (reference sequence). V lost 5 bases and J 4 bases, leaving 18 bases between the germline ends. The CDR3 runs 16 residues. The CDR3: CASSQSSGTAGNTIYF. In DNA, the CDR3 is TGTGCCAGCAGCCAATCCTCAGGGACCGCAGGAAACACCATATATTTT.

V is TRBV19 and J is TRBJ2-1; 8 positions match TRBD1. Germline lookup yields CDR1 LNHDA and CDR2 SQIVND (reference sequence). The CDR3 contains 15 residues. The V gene end was trimmed by 3 bases and the J gene end by 7 bases; junction bases not matched to a gene: 8. Here the CDR3 DNA reads TGTGCCAGTAGTATTATACGGACAGGGCGAAATGAGCAGTTCTTC. Its translation: CASSIIRTGRNEQFF. Based on the CDR3 plus reference TRBV19 and TRBJ2-1, the full variable domain is DGGITQSPKYLFRKEGQNVTLSCEQNLNHDAMYWYRQDPGQGLRLIYYSQIVNDFQKGDIAEGYSVSREKKESFPLTVTSAQKNPTAFYLCASSIIRTGRNEQFFGPGTRLTVL.

CDR3 in amino acids: CASTSIRGRGVDYNEQFF. CDR3 sequence (DNA): TGTGCCAGCACCTCCATCAGGGGGCGAGGTGTGGACTACAATGAGCAGTTCTTC. This chain joins TRBV12-3 or TRBV12-4 and TRBJ2-1, with 8 bases that match TRBD1. V gave up 7 bases and J gave up 3 bases; unmatched junction bases: 17. The CDR3 loop spans 18 amino acids.

The chain has TRBV6-2 or TRBV6-3 and TRBJ2-1, with D maybe TRBD2 (6 bases). Trimming stripped 8 bases from V and 5 bases from J, with 13 bases between. This CDR3 region has 13 residues. Germline V gives CDR1 MNHEY, CDR2 SVGEGT. The CDR3 bases are TGTGCCAGCGGGGCGGGATGGGACAATGAGCAGTTCTTC. Amino acid sequence: CASGAGWDNEQFF.

The V gene is TRBV7-2, the J gene TRBJ2-3; weak D call: TRBD2 (7 bases). The CDR3 totals 15 residues. Germline CDR1 is SGHTA and CDR2 is FQGNSA. With 3 bases removed from V and 3 bases from J, the gap between germline ends came to 13 bases. This CDR3 is CASSFQGGATDTQYF. CDR3 nucleotides: TGTGCCAGCAGCTTTCAAGGGGGGGCAACAGATACGCAGTATTTT.

The chain combines TRBV12-3 or TRBV12-4 with TRBJ1-4, with a possible D match to TRBD1 (6 bases). The CDR3 totals 14 residues. V was cut by 6 bases and J by 0 bases, with 8 bases left in between. The CDR3 DNA follows: TGTGCCAGCAGGCGACAGGCAACTAATGAAAAACTGTTTTTT. Its translation: CASRRQATNEKLFF.

The chain couples TRBV12-3 or TRBV12-4 to TRBJ1-1; no definite D call. V was shortened by 6 bases and J by 1 base, with 15 bases between the two germline ends. This CDR3 comprises 15 residues. The CDR3 DNA reads TGTGCCAGCAGCCGGGCATGGAGTGGGAACACTGAAGCTTTCTTT. Protein sequence: CASSRAWSGNTEAFF.

This rearrangement joins TRBV5-4 to TRBJ2-5; D may be TRBD2 (6 bases). Between the trimmed V and J ends, which lost 4 bases and 2 bases, there was a span of 15 bases. The CDR3 contains 15 residues. CDR1 and CDR2 (germline): SGHNT, YYREEE (reference sequence). In DNA form, the CDR3 reads TGTGCCAGCAGCCCCCCCGGGACTGATCAAGAGACCCAGTACTTC. Translating it yields CASSPPGTDQETQYF.

This clonotype was picked up a small number of times. The chain joins TRBV6-6 to TRBJ2-1, with 8 bases lining up with TRBD1. Germline V gives CDR1 MNHNY, CDR2 SVGAGI (reference sequence). The CDR3 extends over 16 amino acids. V lost 2 bases, J lost 0 bases, and 3 bases stayed unmatched. The CDR3 sequence is CASSYVTGASYNEQFF. The CDR3 nucleotides are TGTGCCAGCAGTTACGTGACAGGGGCCTCCTACAATGAGCAGTTCTTC.

The chain couples TRBV11-2 to TRBJ1-5; 9 nucleotides line up with TRBD1. The CDR3 loop spans 16 amino acids. Germline values: CDR1 SGHAT, CDR2 FQNNGV. V shed 6 bases and J 7 bases; nucleotides not matched to a gene: 13. Here the CDR3 DNA reads TGTGCCAGCAGTCTAACGGGGACAGGGTCAAGGCAGCCCCAGCATTTT. Translating it yields CASSLTGTGSRQPQHF.

The chain is built from TRBV3-1 and TRBJ2-2; the match to TRBD2 covers 9 bases. V dropped 1 base and J dropped 0; count of bases not matched to a gene: 3. Germline assignment: CDR1 LGHDT and CDR2 YNNKEL (reference sequence). CDR3 size: 17 residues. The CDR3 nucleotides read TGTGCCAGCAGCCAAGTTAGCGGGGGTGCGAACACCGGGGAGCTGTTTTTT. This sequence encodes CASSQVSGGANTGELFF.

This clonotype occurred a few times. V usage is TRBV29-1 and J usage is TRBJ2-3, with 9 bases matching TRBD2. Germline CDR1 reads SQVTM; CDR2 reads ANQGSEA. With 8 bases clipped from V and 1 base from J, the junction kept 4 bases outside the gene matches. The length of the CDR3 is 13 residues. CDR3 in amino acids: CSIRLAGTDTQYF. CDR3 DNA: TGCAGCATCAGACTAGCGGGCACAGATACGCAGTATTTT.

This sequence joins TRBV19 and TRBJ1-4; no clear D gene. V lost 8 bases to trimming and J lost 0 bases, with 7 bases between them. In germline, CDR1 is LNHDA, CDR2 SQIVND (reference sequence). CDR3 size: 13 residues. The CDR3 DNA sequence: TGTGCCAGTTCCTGGGCAACTAATGAAAAACTGTTTTTT. Translating it yields CASSWATNEKLFF.

The chain combines TRBV7-9 with TRBJ1-3; TRBD1 is a possible D gene (5 bases). CDR3 length: 17 amino acids. Germline V gene sequence: CDR1 SEHNR, CDR2 FQNEAQ (reference sequence). V was shortened by 5 bases and J by 0 bases, with 17 bases between the two germline ends. In nucleotides, the CDR3 is TGTGCCAGCAGCCCTCTCGGAGGGGTCTTCTCTGGAAACACCATATATTTT. Translated: CASSPLGGVFSGNTIYF.

This clonotype was counted between two and nine times. The genes are TRBV7-6 and TRBJ2-1; 8 positions match TRBD2. V dropped 5 bases and J dropped 6; count of bases not matched to a gene: 12. CDR1 and CDR2 from the germline V gene are SGHVS and FNYEAQ. The length of the CDR3 is 16 residues. CDR3 in DNA: TGTGCCAGCAGCCCCCGGGGAAGCGGGAGCCCCAATGAGCAGTTCTTC. Amino acid sequence: CASSPRGSGSPNEQFF.

This clonotype appeared a few times. The gene calls are TRBV7-6 and TRBJ2-2, with 7 bases matching TRBD1. Germline trimming cut 3 bases from V and 6 bases from J; bases unmatched to any gene: 7. The germline CDR1 and CDR2 sequences are SGHVS and FNYEAQ. This CDR3 region has 15 residues. The CDR3: CASSFRTGGPGELFF. In nucleotides, the CDR3 is TGTGCCAGCAGCTTCCGGACAGGCGGGCCCGGGGAGCTGTTTTTT. Full variable domain (outside the CDR3, taken from reference TRBV7-6 and TRBJ2-2): GAGVSQSPRYKVTKRGQDVALRCDPISGHVSLYWYRQALGQGPEFLTYFNYEAQQDKSGLPNDRFSAERPEGSISTLTIQRTEQRDSAMYRCASSFRTGGPGELFFGEGSRLTVL.

The CDR3 sequence is CASSEIVEAGDIQYF. CDR3 coding DNA: TGTGCCAGCAGTGAGATAGTAGAGGCAGGGGACATTCAGTACTTC. This chain links TRBV6-1 with TRBJ2-4; weak D call: TRBD1 (6 bases). Trimming took off 3 bases at V and 8 bases at J, with 17 bases between the two ends. The length of the CDR3 is 15 residues. Germline V lookup: CDR1 MNHNS, CDR2 SASEGT.